These 20 T cell receptor beta chains share one sample of origin, sequenced in a study of HIV-infected patients and healthy controls. All unsorted peripheral T cells were captured because whole blood was used without fractionation. Reverse transcription used roughly 450 ng RNA and constant-region primers for alpha and beta. Separate chain-specific third strand synthesis with multiplexing indices produced the alpha and beta libraries. TCRdb re-called the 5' RACE reads with MiXCR, one entry per CDR3 protein. The sample has roughly 9,000 distinct CDR3 sequences, roughly 6.1% seen once; the top ten hold over 7%. Sample: blood. The receptors were sampled from an adult in good health.

This clonotype is labeled medium-sized. The rearrangement uses TRBV3-1 and TRBJ2-5, with 8 bases matching TRBD2. After removal of 2 bases from V and 1 base from J, the junction contained 6 bases not matched to a gene. The length of the CDR3 is 16 residues. CDR1 LGHDT and CDR2 YNNKEL come from the germline V gene (reference sequence). The CDR3 reads CASSQLLSGGQETQYF. In nucleotides, the CDR3 is TGTGCCAGCAGCCAACTTCTGAGCGGGGGCCAAGAGACCCAGTACTTC.

This clonotype was seen ten or more times. J is TRBJ1-1 and V is TRBV2, with a weak D call TRBD1 (5 bases). Trimming left V 4 bases short and J 1 base short, with 13 bases between. This CDR3 is 15 amino acids long. Per the germline V gene, CDR1 is SNHLY and CDR2 is FYNNEI. The CDR3 loop is CASSARVGGNTEAFF. CDR3 sequence (DNA): TGTGCCAGCAGTGCCAGGGTAGGCGGGAACACTGAAGCTTTCTTT.

This clonotype is labeled medium-sized (0.01 to 0.1%). The chain joins TRBV5-4 to TRBJ2-2, with TRBD2 as a possible D gene (5 bases). From germline, CDR1 is SGHNT and CDR2 YYREEE (reference sequence). There are 16 residues in the CDR3. The V end lost 0 bases, the J end lost 5 bases, and 14 bases lay between the germline ends. DNA of the CDR3: TGTGCCAGCAGCTTGGGACCCTCCGGAGGAACCGGGGAGCTGTTTTTT. Its translation: CASSLGPSGGTGELFF.

By proportion, this clonotype is medium-sized. The rearrangement uses TRBV20-1 and TRBJ2-3; D unresolved. The CDR3 contains 15 residues. With 4 bases removed from V and 4 bases from J, the gap between germline ends came to 18 bases. From germline, CDR1 is DFQATT and CDR2 SNEGSKA (reference sequence). The CDR3 bases are TGCAGTGCTACCTCACGAGCTACCGGCCCAGATACGCAGTATTTT. It codes for CSATSRATGPDTQYF.

V and J are TRBV29-1 and TRBJ2-1; D is possibly TRBD2 (5 bases). V lost 3 bases and J lost 2, with 8 bases in between. The germline CDR1 and CDR2 sequences are SQVTM and ANQGSEA. This CDR3 has 13 residues. For the CDR3, the DNA is TGCAGCGTTGAGGAGGTTACCTACAATGAGCAGTTCTTC. Its protein product is CSVEEVTYNEQFF.

In this sample, this clonotype is medium-sized (0.01 to 0.1%). The rearrangement joins TRBV7-2 to TRBJ2-6; possible D gene TRBD2, 5 bases. The germline V gene has CDR1 SGHTA and CDR2 FQGNSA. Trimming shortened V by 5 bases and J by 0 bases, and 14 bases separated the two germline ends. This CDR3 comprises 17 residues. CDR3 amino acids: CASSPTAGRSGANVLTF. CDR3 DNA sequence: TGTGCCAGCAGCCCAACGGCGGGCCGCTCTGGGGCCAACGTCCTGACTTTC.

Relative to its sample, this clonotype is medium-sized (0.01 to 0.1%). The V call is TRBV10-3, the J call TRBJ1-4; D is perhaps TRBD1 (5 bases). V was trimmed by 9 bases and J by 5 bases, leaving 22 bases between them. Per the germline V gene, CDR1 is ENHRY and CDR2 is SYGVKD. The CDR3 has 16 residues. In nucleotides, the CDR3 is TGTGCCATTTCGGATGGAGGGGCGCGTCCCAATGAAAAACTGTTTTTT. Translation gives CAISDGGARPNEKLFF.

Judged by abundance, this clonotype is medium-sized. This chain joins TRBV5-1 and TRBJ2-7; D call uncertain. With 0 bases removed from V and 2 bases from J, the gap between germline ends came to 9 bases. Germline V CDR1 and CDR2: SGHRS, YFSETQ. This CDR3 has 14 amino acids. CDR3: CASSLAAQAYEQYF. CDR3 sequence (DNA): TGCGCCAGCAGCTTGGCCGCCCAGGCCTACGAGCAGTACTTC.

The chain employs TRBV14 and TRBJ2-1; D may be TRBD1 (6 bases). Trimming stripped 3 bases from V and 7 bases from J, with 22 bases between. The CDR3 sequence is 17 residues long. Germline assignment: CDR1 SGHDN and CDR2 FVKESK. CDR3 bases: TGTGCCAGCAGCCATGAAAATTGGGCAGGGGTGATGAATGAGCAGTTCTTC. Translation: CASSHENWAGVMNEQFF.

In DNA form, the CDR3 reads TGTGCCAGCAACAAACCGCTGGACCCTGAGACAGATACGCAGTATTTT. Its protein is CASNKPLDPETDTQYF. The chain joins TRBV7-2 to TRBJ2-3; D unclear. The CDR3 extends over 16 amino acids. Germline CDR1 SGHTA, CDR2 FQGNSA. The V and J ends lost 7 bases and 3 bases respectively, with 20 bases between them.

By share, this clonotype counts as medium-sized. The gene calls are TRBV20-1 and TRBJ1-6; 10 nucleotides agree with TRBD1. Germline loops: CDR1 DFQATT, CDR2 SNEGSKA (reference sequence). The trim removed 6 bases at V and 6 bases at J, leaving 5 bases unmatched. The CDR3 sequence is 14 residues long. The CDR3 is CSALGQGFNSPLHF. In nucleotides, the CDR3 is TGCAGTGCATTGGGACAGGGGTTTAATTCACCCCTCCACTTT.

By share, this clonotype counts as medium-sized. V gene TRBV20-1 combines with J gene TRBJ2-7; tentatively, D is TRBD2 (5 bases). The germline gives CDR1 DFQATT, CDR2 SNEGSKA (reference sequence). The CDR3 extends over 12 amino acids. Trimming stripped 3 bases from V and 4 bases from J, with 10 bases between. CDR3 sequence reads: CSAREDRYEQYF. The CDR3 nucleotides read TGCAGTGCTAGGGAGGATCGATACGAGCAGTACTTC.

By share, this clonotype ranks as medium-sized. The V gene is TRBV11-2, the J gene TRBJ2-6, with D unclear. CDR1 is SGHAT, CDR2 FQNNGV, per germline. V lost 4 bases and J 2 bases, leaving 6 bases between the germline ends. The length of the CDR3 is 14 residues. CDR3 in DNA: TGTGCCAGCAGCTGGGCAGCTGGGGCCAACGTCCTGACTTTC. This translates into CASSWAAGANVLTF.

The table lists this clonotype with many counts. The chain uses TRBV30 and TRBJ2-3; 13 bases align to TRBD2. V shed 0 bases, J shed 2 bases, and the junction held 2 bases outside the gene matches. The CDR3 spans 16 residues. Germline CDR1 GTSNPN, CDR2 SVGIG (reference sequence). DNA of the CDR3: TGTGCCTGGAGTGTTGGACTAGCGGGAGACACAGATACGCAGTATTTT. Protein sequence: CAWSVGLAGDTDTQYF.

There are many counts of this clonotype. The chain employs TRBV27 and TRBJ2-2; D is unresolved. V was cut by 4 bases and J by 6 bases, with 12 bases left in between. Germline V CDR1 and CDR2: MNHEY, SMNVEV (reference sequence). There are 14 residues in the CDR3. Written as DNA, the CDR3 is TGTGCCAGCAGTTCAGGCTACACTGCCGGGGAGCTGTTTTTT. This codes for CASSSGYTAGELFF.

This clonotype was seen repeatedly, ten times or more. This chain joins TRBV2 and TRBJ1-2; tentative D call: TRBD1 (6 bases). With 1 base removed from V and 6 bases from J, the gap between germline ends came to 12 bases. Germline loops: CDR1 SNHLY, CDR2 FYNNEI. The CDR3 has 14 amino acids. This CDR3 is CASSEDGGRHGYTF. CDR3 nucleotides: TGTGCCAGCAGTGAAGATGGGGGGCGCCATGGCTACACCTTC.

The chain joins TRBV15 to TRBJ2-7; D call uncertain. The CDR3 has 12 amino acids. Germline V CDR1 and CDR2: LNHNV, YYDKDF (reference sequence). The ends were cut back, 4 bases at V and 6 bases at J, with 10 bases in the middle. As DNA, the CDR3 is TGTGCCACCAGCACCTCCCTGGGCGAGCAGTACTTC. Protein: CATSTSLGEQYF.

This clonotype was detected many times. The chain employs TRBV7-2 and TRBJ2-3, with D possibly being TRBD2 (5 bases). CDR1 is SGHTA, CDR2 FQGNSA, per germline. Trimming pared 4 bases from V and 2 bases from J, leaving 13 bases between. This CDR3 is 15 amino acids long. The CDR3 bases are TGTGCCAGCAGCTCCGTCGGTCTAGCCACAGATACGCAGTATTTT. This gives the protein CASSSVGLATDTQYF. The full variable domain, its missing parts supplied by reference TRBV7-2 and TRBJ2-3, is GAGVSQSPSNKVTEKGKDVELRCDPISGHTALYWYRQSLGQGLEFLIYFQGNSAPDKSGLPSDRFSAERTGGSVSTLTIQRTQQEDSAVYLCASSSVGLATDTQYFGPGTRLTVL.

This clonotype was seen ten or more times. The genes are TRBV28 and TRBJ2-5, with D possibly being TRBD2 (5 bases). The CDR3 extends over 13 amino acids. CDR1 and CDR2 from the germline V gene are MDHEN and SYDVKM. The V end was cut by 4 bases, the J end by 3 bases, with 9 bases between. CDR3: CASSSGKEETQYF. As DNA, the CDR3 is TGTGCCAGCAGTTCGGGAAAAGAAGAGACCCAGTACTTC.

The genes are TRBV6-6 and TRBJ2-5; tentatively, D is TRBD1 or TRBD2 (5 bases each). Germline assignment: CDR1 MNHNY and CDR2 SVGAGI (reference sequence). Trimming took off 5 bases at V and 1 base at J, with 14 bases between the two ends. This CDR3 has 15 amino acids. CDR3 sequence reads: CASSARSGTQETQYF. The CDR3 coding sequence is TGTGCCAGCAGTGCCCGGAGTGGGACCCAAGAGACCCAGTACTTC.